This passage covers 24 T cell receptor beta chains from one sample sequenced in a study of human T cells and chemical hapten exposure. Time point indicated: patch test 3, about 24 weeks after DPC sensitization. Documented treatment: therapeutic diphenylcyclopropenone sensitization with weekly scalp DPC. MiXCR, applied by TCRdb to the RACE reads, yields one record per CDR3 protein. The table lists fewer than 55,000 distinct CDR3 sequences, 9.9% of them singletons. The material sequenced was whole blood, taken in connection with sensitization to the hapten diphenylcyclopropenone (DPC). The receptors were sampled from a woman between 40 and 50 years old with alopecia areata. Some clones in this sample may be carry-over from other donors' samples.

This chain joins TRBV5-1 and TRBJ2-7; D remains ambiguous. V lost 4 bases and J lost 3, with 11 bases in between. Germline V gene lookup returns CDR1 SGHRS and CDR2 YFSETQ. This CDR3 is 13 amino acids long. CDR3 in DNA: TGCGCCAGCAGCGATTCCCAGATCTACGAGCAGTACTTC. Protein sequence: CASSDSQIYEQYF.

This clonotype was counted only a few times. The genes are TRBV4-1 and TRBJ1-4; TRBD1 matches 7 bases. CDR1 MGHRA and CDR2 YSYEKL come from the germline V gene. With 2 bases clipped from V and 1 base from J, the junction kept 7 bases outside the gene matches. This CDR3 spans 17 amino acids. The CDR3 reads CASSQPTGQETNEKLFF. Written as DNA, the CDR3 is TGCGCCAGCAGCCAACCGACCGGACAGGAAACTAATGAAAAACTGTTTTTT.

The CDR3 loop reads CASSKNRELGQPQHF. CDR3 DNA sequence: TGTGCCAGCAGCAAGAACAGGGAGCTAGGACAGCCCCAGCATTTT. J is TRBJ1-5 and V is TRBV21-1; the D call of TRBD1 is as the table states it, not checked on the DNA. TRBV21-1 is designated a pseudogene. The CDR3 spans 15 residues.

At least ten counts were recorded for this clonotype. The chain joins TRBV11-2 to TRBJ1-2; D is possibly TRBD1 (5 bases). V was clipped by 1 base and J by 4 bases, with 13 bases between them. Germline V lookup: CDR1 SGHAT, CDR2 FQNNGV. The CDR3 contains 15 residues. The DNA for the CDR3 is TGTGCCAGCAGCTTAGGGGCAGGGTCAAGCTATGGCTACACCTTC. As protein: CASSLGAGSSYGYTF.

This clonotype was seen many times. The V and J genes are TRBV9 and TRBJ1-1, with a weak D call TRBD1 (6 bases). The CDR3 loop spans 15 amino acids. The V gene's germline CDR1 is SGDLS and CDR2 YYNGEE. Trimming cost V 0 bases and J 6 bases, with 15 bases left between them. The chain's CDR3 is CASSVEGQGSAEAFF. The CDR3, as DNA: TGTGCCAGCAGCGTAGAAGGGCAGGGGAGCGCTGAAGCTTTCTTT.

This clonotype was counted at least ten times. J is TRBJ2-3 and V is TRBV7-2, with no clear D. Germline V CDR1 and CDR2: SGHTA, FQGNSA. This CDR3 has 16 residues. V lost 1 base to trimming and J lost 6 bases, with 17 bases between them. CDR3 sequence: CASSLVAGGSMDTQYF. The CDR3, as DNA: TGTGCCAGCAGCTTAGTGGCTGGCGGTAGCATGGATACGCAGTATTTT.

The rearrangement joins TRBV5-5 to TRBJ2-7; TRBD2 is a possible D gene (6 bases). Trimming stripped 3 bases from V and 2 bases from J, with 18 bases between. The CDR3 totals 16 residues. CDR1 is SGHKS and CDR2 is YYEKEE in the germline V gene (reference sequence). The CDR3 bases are TGTGCCAGCAGCTCAGCCCCGCAGGGAGGAACCTACGAGCAGTACTTC. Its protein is CASSSAPQGGTYEQYF. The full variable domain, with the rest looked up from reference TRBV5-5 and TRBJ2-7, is DAGVTQSPTHLIKTRGQQVTLRCSPISGHKSVSWYQQVLGQGPQFIFQYYEKEERGRGNFPDRFSARQFPNYSSELNVNALLLGDSALYLCASSSAPQGGTYEQYFGPGTRLTVT.

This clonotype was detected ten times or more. CDR3 region: CASSLQVPGQPQHF. The CDR3 bases are TGTGCCAGCAGTTTACAGGTTCCAGGGCAGCCCCAGCATTTT. V gene TRBV28 combines with J gene TRBJ1-5; D perhaps matches TRBD1 (5 bases). Trimming left V 2 bases short and J 7 bases short, with 12 bases between. The CDR3 has 14 amino acids. The germline CDR1 and CDR2 sequences are MDHEN and SYDVKM.

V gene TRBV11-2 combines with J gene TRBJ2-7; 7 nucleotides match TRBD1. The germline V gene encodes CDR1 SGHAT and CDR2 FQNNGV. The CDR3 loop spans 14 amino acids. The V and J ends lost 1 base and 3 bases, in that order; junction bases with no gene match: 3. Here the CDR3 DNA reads TGTGCCAGCAGCTTAGCCGCAGGGGGCTACGAGCAGTACTTC. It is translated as CASSLAAGGYEQYF.

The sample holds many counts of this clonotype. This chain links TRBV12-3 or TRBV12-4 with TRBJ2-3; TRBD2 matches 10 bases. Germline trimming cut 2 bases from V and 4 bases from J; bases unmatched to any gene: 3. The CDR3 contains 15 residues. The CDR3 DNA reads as TGTGCCAGCAGTTTAACTAGCGGGGTAGCAGATACGCAGTATTTT. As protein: CASSLTSGVADTQYF.

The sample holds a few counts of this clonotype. This CDR3 reads CASSQGQGGLGFF. The CDR3 nucleotides read TGCGCCAGCAGCCAGGGACAGGGTGGATTGGGGTTCTTC. The rearrangement uses TRBV4-1 and TRBJ2-1, with 9 bases lining up with TRBD1. CDR1 and CDR2 (germline): MGHRA, YSYEKL. The CDR3 runs to 13 residues. Losses at the gene ends were 3 bases for V and 15 bases for J; bases not matched to a gene: 9.

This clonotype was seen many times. CDR3 amino acids: CAWKSGDGYTF. The CDR3 DNA reads TGTGCCTGGAAATCCGGGGATGGCTACACCTTC. This chain connects TRBV30 to TRBJ1-2; no reliable D call. Germline-derived CDR1 and CDR2 are GTSNPN and SVGIG (reference sequence). The length of the CDR3 is 11 residues. Trimming left V 4 bases short and J 6 bases short, with 9 bases between.

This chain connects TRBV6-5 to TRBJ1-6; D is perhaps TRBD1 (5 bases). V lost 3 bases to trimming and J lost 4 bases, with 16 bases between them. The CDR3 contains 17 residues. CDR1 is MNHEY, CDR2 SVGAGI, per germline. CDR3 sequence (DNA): TGTGCCAGCAGTTATAGCCCGACAGTAGGATATAATTCACCCCTCCACTTT. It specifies CASSYSPTVGYNSPLHF.

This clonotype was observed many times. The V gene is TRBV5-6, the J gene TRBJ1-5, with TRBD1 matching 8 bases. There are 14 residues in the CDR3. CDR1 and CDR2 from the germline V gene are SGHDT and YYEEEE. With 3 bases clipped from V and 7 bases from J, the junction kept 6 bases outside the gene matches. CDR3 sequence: CASSYQGAHQPQHF. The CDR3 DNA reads TGTGCCAGCAGCTATCAGGGGGCGCACCAGCCCCAGCATTTT.

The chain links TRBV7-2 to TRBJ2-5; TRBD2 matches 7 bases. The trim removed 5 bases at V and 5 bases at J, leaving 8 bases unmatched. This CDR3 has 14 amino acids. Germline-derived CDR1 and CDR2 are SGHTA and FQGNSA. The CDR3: CASSPPGRGETQYF. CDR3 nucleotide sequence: TGTGCCAGCAGCCCTCCAGGGCGGGGGGAGACCCAGTACTTC.

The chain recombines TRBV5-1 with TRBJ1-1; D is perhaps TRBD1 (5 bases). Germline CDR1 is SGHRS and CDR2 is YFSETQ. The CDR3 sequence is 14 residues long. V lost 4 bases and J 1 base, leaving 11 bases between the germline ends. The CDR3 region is CASSPGPSNTEAFF. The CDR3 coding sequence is TGCGCCAGCAGCCCGGGACCGTCGAACACTGAAGCTTTCTTT.

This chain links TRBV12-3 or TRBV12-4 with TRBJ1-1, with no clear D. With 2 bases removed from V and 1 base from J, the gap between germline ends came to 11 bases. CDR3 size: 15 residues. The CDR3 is CASSLLVLQNTEAFF. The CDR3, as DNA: TGTGCCAGCAGTTTATTAGTCCTGCAGAACACTGAAGCTTTCTTT.

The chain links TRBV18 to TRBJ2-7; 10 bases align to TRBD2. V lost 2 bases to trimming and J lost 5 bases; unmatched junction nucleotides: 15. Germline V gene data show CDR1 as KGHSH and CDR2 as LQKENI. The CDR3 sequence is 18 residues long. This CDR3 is CASSPVLLAGGPRDEQYF. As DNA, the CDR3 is TGTGCCAGCTCACCAGTTTTGTTAGCGGGGGGCCCAAGAGACGAGCAGTACTTC.

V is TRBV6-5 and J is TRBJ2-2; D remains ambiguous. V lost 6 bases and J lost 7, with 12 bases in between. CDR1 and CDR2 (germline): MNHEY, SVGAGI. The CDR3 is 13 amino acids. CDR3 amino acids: CASSRLERGELFF. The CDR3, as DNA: TGTGCCAGCAGCCGCCTAGAACGCGGGGAGCTGTTTTTT.

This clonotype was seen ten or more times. CDR3 nucleotide sequence: TGCAGCGCGGAGCGGGCGACCGGGGAGCTGTTTTTT. Encoded protein: CSAERATGELFF. The rearrangement uses TRBV29-1 and TRBJ2-2; possibly TRBD2 for D (6 bases). The CDR3 loop spans 12 amino acids. Trimming removed 7 bases at V and 5 bases at J, with 11 bases between. Germline V gene lookup returns CDR1 SQVTM and CDR2 ANQGSEA.

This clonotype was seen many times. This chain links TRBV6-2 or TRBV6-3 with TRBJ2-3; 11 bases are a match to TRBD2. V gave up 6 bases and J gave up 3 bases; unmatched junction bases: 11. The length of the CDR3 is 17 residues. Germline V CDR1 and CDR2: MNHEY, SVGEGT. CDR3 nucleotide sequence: TGTGCCAGCAGCCTCCCCATAGCGGGGGGGCTAACAGATACGCAGTATTTT. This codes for CASSLPIAGGLTDTQYF.

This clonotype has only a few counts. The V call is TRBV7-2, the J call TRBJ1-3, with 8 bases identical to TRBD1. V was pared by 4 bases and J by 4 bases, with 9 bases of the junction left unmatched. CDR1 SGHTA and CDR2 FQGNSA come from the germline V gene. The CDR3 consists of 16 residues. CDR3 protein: CASSSQGATRGNTIYF. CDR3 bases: TGTGCCAGCAGCTCTCAGGGGGCAACGAGGGGAAACACCATATATTTT. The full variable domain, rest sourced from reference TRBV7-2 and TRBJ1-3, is GAGVSQSPSNKVTEKGKDVELRCDPISGHTALYWYRQSLGQGLEFLIYFQGNSAPDKSGLPSDRFSAERTGGSVSTLTIQRTQQEDSAVYLCASSSQGATRGNTIYFGEGSWLTVV.

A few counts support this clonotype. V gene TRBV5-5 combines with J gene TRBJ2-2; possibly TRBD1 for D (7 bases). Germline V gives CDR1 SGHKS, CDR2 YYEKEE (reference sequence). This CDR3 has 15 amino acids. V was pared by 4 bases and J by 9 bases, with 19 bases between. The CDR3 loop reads CASSGAGQPTRELFF. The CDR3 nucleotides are TGTGCCAGCAGCGGGGCGGGACAGCCAACCCGGGAGCTGTTTTTT.

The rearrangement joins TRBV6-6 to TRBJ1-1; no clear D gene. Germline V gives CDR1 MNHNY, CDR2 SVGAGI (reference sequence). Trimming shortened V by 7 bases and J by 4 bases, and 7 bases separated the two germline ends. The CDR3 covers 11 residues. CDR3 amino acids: CASTAATEAFF. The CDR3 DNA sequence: TGTGCCAGCACAGCGGCCACTGAAGCTTTCTTT.